The rows below give T cell receptor beta chains drawn from one sample of a study of beta chain features in type 1 diabetes. Assay used: immunoSEQ multiplex PCR; TCRdb lists only in-frame clones, some missing. Of 400,000 or so clones listed, roughly 12% are singletons. Sequencing used naive CD4+ T cells from blood. Receptors originate from a woman under 30 with type 1 diabetes. Both conserved end residues are part of each CDR3. Each record gives: clone size, J gene, V gene, D gene, CDR3 protein, CDR3 DNA. A D gene is named only where the DNA matches it firmly. For some rows the clone size is stated as once, few or many, or as a class when expanded; others skip it.

>few|TRBJ2-1|TRBV11-3|.
CASSFSGLYNEQFF
TGTGCCAGCAGCTTTAGCGGCCTCTACAATGAGCAGTTCTTC
>.|TRBJ2-7|TRBV5-1|TRBD2
CASSLAIAGGTYEQYF
TGCGCCAGCAGCTTGGCCATCGCGGGGGGGACGTACGAGCAGTACTTC
>.|TRBJ2-1|TRBV14|TRBD1
CASSHQGVREQFF
TGTGCCAGCAGCCACCAGGGGGTGAGAGAGCAGTTCTTC
>.|TRBJ2-1|TRBV28|.
CASSSTQGRYDEQFF
TGTGCCAGCAGCTCTACGCAGGGGCGATACGATGAGCAGTTCTTC
>few|TRBJ2-2|TRBV6-5|.
CASSYSWSPNTGELFF
TGTGCCAGCAGTTACTCATGGAGTCCGAACACCGGGGAGCTGTTTTTT
>.|TRBJ2-6|TRBV7-2|.
CASSLGASGANVLTF
TGTGCCAGCAGCTTAGGAGCCTCTGGGGCCAACGTCCTGACTTTC
>.|TRBJ2-1|TRBV7-2|TRBD2
CASSLAQGLAYNEQFF
TGTGCCAGCAGCTTAGCGCAGGGACTAGCTTACAATGAGCAGTTCTTC
>few|TRBJ2-7|TRBV29-1|.
CSVAQGAYEQYF
TGCAGCGTTGCACAGGGAGCCTACGAGCAGTACTTC
>.|TRBJ1-5|TRBV18|.
CASSPEVGQPQHF
TGTGCCAGCTCACCGGAGGTGGGGCAGCCCCAGCATTTT
>few|TRBJ2-3|TRBV15|TRBD2
CATSRRGDTTDTQYF
TGTGCCACCAGCAGACGGGGGGATACCACAGATACGCAGTATTTT
>.|TRBJ2-7|TRBV6-6|TRBD2
CASRERESYEQYF
TGTGCCAGCAGGGAGCGGGAGTCCTACGAGCAGTACTTC
>few|TRBJ2-1|TRBV9|.
CASSVAGSNEQFF
TGTGCCAGCAGCGTAGCGGGTTCCAATGAGCAGTTCTTC
>.|TRBJ1-2|TRBV5-6|TRBD1
CASSPLRRGHLGYTF
TGTGCCAGCAGCCCCCTACGCAGGGGGCATCTTGGCTACACCTTC
>few|TRBJ2-5|TRBV5-1|.
CASSLPGALETQYF
TGCGCCAGCAGCTTACCAGGGGCTTTGGAGACCCAGTACTTC
>.|TRBJ1-5|TRBV19|.
CASSIKGYSNQPQHF
TGTGCCAGTAGTATAAAGGGGTATAGCAATCAGCCCCAGCATTTT
>.|TRBJ1-5|TRBV19|.
CASSIGYSSLNQPQHF
TGTGCCAGTAGTATAGGGTACAGCTCACTCAATCAGCCCCAGCATTTT
>.|TRBJ2-5|TRBV6-5|.
CATSQGFQETQYF
TGTGCCACCAGTCAGGGTTTCCAAGAGACCCAGTACTTC
>.|TRBJ2-1|TRBV5-1|.
CASSPLAASYNEQFF
TGCGCCAGCAGCCCCTTAGCGGCGTCCTACAATGAGCAGTTCTTC
>.|TRBJ1-1|TRBV28|.
CASTGQNTEAFF
TGTGCCAGCACAGGGCAGAACACTGAAGCTTTCTTT
>few|TRBJ2-1|TRBV7-8|TRBD2
CASSLRLAQEQFF
TGTGCCAGCAGCTTGAGACTAGCGCAAGAGCAGTTCTTC
>.|TRBJ2-5|TRBV6-5|.
CATKSGQETQYF
TGTGCCACTAAAAGCGGACAGGAGACCCAGTACTTC
>.|TRBJ2-5|TRBV6-1|.
CASSEAPDSLGETQYF
TGTGCCAGCAGTGAAGCGCCCGACAGCTTGGGGGAGACCCAGTACTTC
>few|TRBJ1-2|TRBV10-3|TRBD1
CAISDDRDYGYTF
TGTGCCATCAGTGATGACAGGGACTATGGCTACACCTTC
>.|TRBJ2-1|TRBV4-3|.
CASSQAAGIANEQFF
TGCGCCAGCAGCCAAGCGGCAGGGATTGCCAATGAGCAGTTCTTC